This TCR beta chain was observed in a study of blood T cell repertoires in COVID-19. Background on the study: Some COVID-19 samples were acute and others convalescent; all came from the United States, Italy and Spain.

Cohorts were assigned according to the clinical history that participants reported. Two negative PCRs, clearance, or symptom resolution characterized the recovered Cohort 3 donors. The data were produced by immunoSEQ multiplex PCR, yet TCRdb's version contains in-frame clones alone and is incomplete. The table includes 150,000 to 200,000 clones, around 80% detected once. V lost 2 bases and J lost 0, with 11 bases in between. The CDR3 runs to 16 residues. Germline-derived CDR1 and CDR2 are SGHTA and FQGNSA. The chain joins TRBV7-2 to TRBJ2-1; D not resolved. This TCR came from a woman aged 45-65 years who had recovered from COVID-19. The sample consisted of PBMCs or T cells enriched from blood (not recorded which). CDR3 loop: CASSLIAASSYNEQFF. The CDR3 bases are TGTGCCAGCAGCTTAATCGCAGCGAGCTCCTACAATGAGCAGTTCTTC.